This TCR beta chain was sequenced for a study of cytomegalovirus exposure and HLA in healthy donors. Broader study findings: Most TCR sequences were rare, but some public TCRs occurred in many donors. Fewer N-insertions (relative to the approximately 700-donor mean) were reportedly seen in an Asian-associated ancestry cluster in a later analysis.

CDR1 and CDR2 (germline): MNHNS, SASEGT. This CDR3 comprises 15 residues. Primers for the PCR totalled 60 Vbeta and 13 Jbeta. Assay used: immunoSEQ multiplex PCR; TCRdb lists only in-frame clones, some missing. The sample shows 170,000 or so clones, 75% to 90% of them seen only once. Regarding this clone: What it binds is unknown.

The sample comprised PBMCs. This receptor was taken from a man in his forties or fifties in good health and CMV-seronegative. The rearrangement uses TRBV6-1 and TRBJ2-5; 7 bases agree with TRBD2. TRBJ2-7 explains the end of the DNA better; the J call may be wrong. In DNA form, the CDR3 reads TGTGCCAGCAGTGAGGCTAGCGGAGACCTCTACGAGCAGTACTTC. It is translated as CASSEASGDLYEQYF.